These 8 T cell receptor beta chains share one sample of origin, sequenced in a study of shared clonotypes between healthy human individuals. TCRdb keeps only in-frame clones here, not all; method: immunoSEQ multiplex PCR. Among approximately 1.5 million clones, 98% to 99% were seen once, and the ten largest hold 0.36%. What was sequenced was naive CD4+ T cells sorted from blood. Subset indicated: CD45RA+ positively selected. These receptors were collected from a man aged 25-45 years in good health.

The CDR3 bases are TGTGCCAGTACCCGGGCCGGGGGGCAGGGGCAGCCCCAGCATTTT. Translated: CASTRAGGQGQPQHF. The chain joins TRBV19 to TRBJ1-5; D might be TRBD1 (6 bases). Germline V gene lookup returns CDR1 LNHDA and CDR2 SQIVND (reference sequence). Trimming pared 7 bases from V and 7 bases from J, leaving 20 bases between. This CDR3 is built from 15 residues.

CDR3 region: CATQTGVNTEAFF. Here the CDR3 DNA reads TGTGCCACCCAGACAGGGGTAAACACTGAAGCTTTCTTT. This chain connects TRBV5-4 to TRBJ1-1; TRBD1 agrees at 8 bases. The germline V gene encodes CDR1 SGHNT and CDR2 YYREEE (reference sequence). J was trimmed by 2 bases and V by 9 bases; bases with no gene match: 6. This CDR3 is built from 13 residues.

The J gene is TRBJ1-5, the V gene TRBV18; tentatively, D is TRBD1 (5 bases). The CDR3 runs 16 residues. V shed 3 bases and J shed 1 base, with 13 bases lying between them. In germline, CDR1 is KGHSH, CDR2 LQKENI. CDR3 bases: TGTGCCAGCTCACCCCTCAGGGCGGGCAGCAATCAGCCCCAGCATTTT. This codes for CASSPLRAGSNQPQHF. The full variable domain, with the rest looked up from reference TRBV18 and TRBJ1-5, is NAGVMQNPRHLVRRRGQEARLRCSPMKGHSHVYWYRQLPEEGLKFMVYLQKENIIDESGMPKERFSAEFPKEGPSILRIQQVVRGDSAAYFCASSPLRAGSNQPQHFGDGTRLSIL.

Notes on this clone: The same CDR3 is also encoded by other DNA sequences in this sample. The chain is built from TRBV9 and TRBJ2-1; tentatively, D is TRBD2 (5 bases). The CDR3 contains 13 residues. Germline V gene sequence: CDR1 SGDLS, CDR2 YYNGEE. The ends were cut back, 0 bases at V and 7 bases at J, with 8 bases in the middle. The CDR3 reads CASSVVTGNEQFF. In DNA, the CDR3 is TGTGCCAGCAGCGTAGTAACGGGGAATGAGCAGTTCTTC.

V is TRBV28 and J is TRBJ2-7; TRBD2 matches 10 bases. Per germline, CDR1 MDHEN and CDR2 SYDVKM. This CDR3 is 14 amino acids long. V lost 6 bases to trimming and J lost 4 bases; unmatched junction nucleotides: 6. The CDR3 DNA reads as TGTGCCAGCAGCGTAGCGGGAGGTGTTTACGAGCAGTACTTC. This translates into CASSVAGGVYEQYF.

The chain carries TRBV7-8 and TRBJ2-3; D may be TRBD2 (5 bases). V was clipped by 8 bases and J by 2 bases, with 14 bases between them. The length of the CDR3 is 14 residues. CDR1 is SGHVS and CDR2 is FQNEAQ in the germline V gene. CDR3: CASAEGSTTDTQYF. The CDR3 bases are TGTGCCAGCGCCGAGGGAAGTACCACAGATACGCAGTATTTT. The whole variable domain, remainder taken from reference TRBV7-8 and TRBJ2-3, is GAGVSQSPRYKVAKRGQDVALRCDPISGHVSLFWYQQALGQGPEFLTYFQNEAQLDKSGLPSDRFFAERPEGSVSTLKIQRTQQEDSAVYLCASAEGSTTDTQYFGPGTRLTVL.

The V gene is TRBV5-6, the J gene TRBJ1-4, with a tentative D call TRBD1 (6 bases). The V gene lost 4 bases and the J gene lost 11 bases, with 30 bases spanning the gap. CDR3 size: 18 residues. From germline, CDR1 is SGHDT and CDR2 YYEEEE. The CDR3 region is CASSATQGSWALSEKLFF. For the CDR3, the DNA is TGTGCCAGCAGCGCCACACAGGGTTCTTGGGCCCTTTCGGAGAAACTGTTTTTT.

The genes are TRBV7-9 and TRBJ2-6; a possible D gene is TRBD1 (5 bases). The germline V gene has CDR1 SEHNR and CDR2 FQNEAQ (reference sequence). The length of the CDR3 is 16 residues. The V end lost 1 base, the J end lost 0 bases, and 7 bases lay between the germline ends. The DNA for the CDR3 is TGTGCCAGCAGCTTAGTAACAGGCTCTGGGGCCAACGTCCTGACTTTC. Translating it yields CASSLVTGSGANVLTF.